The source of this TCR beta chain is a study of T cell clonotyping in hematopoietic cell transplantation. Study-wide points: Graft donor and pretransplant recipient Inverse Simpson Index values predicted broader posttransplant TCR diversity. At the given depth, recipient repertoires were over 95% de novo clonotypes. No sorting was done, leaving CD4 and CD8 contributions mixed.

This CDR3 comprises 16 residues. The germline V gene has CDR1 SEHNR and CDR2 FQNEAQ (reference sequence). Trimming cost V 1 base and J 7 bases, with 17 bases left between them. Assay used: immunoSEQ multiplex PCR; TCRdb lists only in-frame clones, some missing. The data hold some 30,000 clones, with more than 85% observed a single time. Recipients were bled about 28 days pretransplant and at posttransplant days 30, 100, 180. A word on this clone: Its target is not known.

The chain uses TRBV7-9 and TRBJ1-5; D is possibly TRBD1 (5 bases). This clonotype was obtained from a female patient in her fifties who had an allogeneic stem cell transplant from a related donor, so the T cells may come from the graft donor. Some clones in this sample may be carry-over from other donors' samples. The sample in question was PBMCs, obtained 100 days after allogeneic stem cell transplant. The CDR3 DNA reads TGTGCCAGCAGCTTAGGGGATCTGGGGGTCAAGCAGCCCCAGCATTTT. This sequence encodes CASSLGDLGVKQPQHF.